The 3 T cell receptor beta chains below were found in one sample sequenced in a study of blood T cells in healthy people across ages. It was with a sample-barcoded 5' primer and a J-beta primer mix that a second PCR of roughly 6 to 12 cycles was run. TCRdb re-called the 5' RACE reads through MiXCR, storing one row per CDR3 protein. Counted here are around 870,000 distinct CDR3 sequences, around 28% occurring once; the ten biggest clones make up 17%. Source material: blood. These receptors came from a woman at least 80 years old in good health.

V usage is TRBV30 and J usage is TRBJ2-5, with D uncertain. The CDR3 totals 11 residues. Trimming shortened V by 3 bases and J by 5 bases, and 7 bases separated the two germline ends. Germline V gene lookup returns CDR1 GTSNPN and CDR2 SVGIG (reference sequence). Here the CDR3 reads CAWRSGETQYF. DNA of the CDR3: TGTGCCTGGAGATCTGGGGAGACCCAGTACTTC.

The chain couples TRBV14 to TRBJ1-1; D gene uncertain. This CDR3 is built from 15 residues. Germline values: CDR1 SGHDN, CDR2 FVKESK. Trimming removed 1 base from V and 0 bases from J, with 9 bases in between. The CDR3 loop is CASSQVRGMNTEAFF. CDR3 nucleotide sequence: TGTGCCAGCAGCCAAGTTCGAGGGATGAACACTGAAGCTTTCTTT.

The rearrangement uses TRBV20-1 and TRBJ1-2; no clear D. V dropped 5 bases and J dropped 6 bases, with 13 bases sitting between them. Germline V gene data show CDR1 as DFQATT and CDR2 as SNEGSKA (reference sequence). This CDR3 is 12 amino acids long. The CDR3 region has the DNA TGCAGTGCTGGAGCTGGTGTAGATGGCTACACCTTC. Amino acids: CSAGAGVDGYTF.